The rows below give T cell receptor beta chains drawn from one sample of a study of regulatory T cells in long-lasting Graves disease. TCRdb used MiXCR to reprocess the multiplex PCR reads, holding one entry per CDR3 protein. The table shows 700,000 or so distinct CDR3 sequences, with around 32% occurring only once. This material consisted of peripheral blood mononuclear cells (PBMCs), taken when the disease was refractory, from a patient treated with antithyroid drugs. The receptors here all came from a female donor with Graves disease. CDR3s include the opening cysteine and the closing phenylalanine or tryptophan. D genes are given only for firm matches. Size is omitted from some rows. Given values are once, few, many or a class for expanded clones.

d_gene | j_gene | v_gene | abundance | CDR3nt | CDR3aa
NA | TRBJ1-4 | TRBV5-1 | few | TGCGCCAGCAGCCCCGGGTCAAGGGGAAATGAAAAACTGTTTTTT | CASSPGSRGNEKLFF
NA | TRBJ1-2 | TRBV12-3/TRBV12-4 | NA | TGTGCCAGCAGTTTAACCCCTTTAGGAAGGCCCTATGGCTACACCTTC | CASSLTPLGRPYGYTF
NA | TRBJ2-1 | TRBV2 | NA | TGTGCCAGCATGAAAGACTCGATCTACAATGAGCAGTTCTTC | CASMKDSIYNEQFF
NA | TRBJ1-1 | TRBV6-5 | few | TGTGCCAGCAGTTACTCTAGACGGACTGAAGCTTTCTTT | CASSYSRRTEAFF
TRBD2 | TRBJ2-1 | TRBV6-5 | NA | TGTGCCAGCAGTTACTCCACTAGCGGATTTAGGTCCTACAATGAGCAGTTCTTC | CASSYSTSGFRSYNEQFF
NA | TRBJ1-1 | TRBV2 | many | TGTGCCAGCAGTGAAGGCCAGGTCGGCACTGAAGCTTTCTTT | CASSEGQVGTEAFF
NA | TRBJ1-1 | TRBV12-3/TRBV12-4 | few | TGTGCCAGCAACCGGGACACCGGAACTGAAGCTTTCTTT | CASNRDTGTEAFF
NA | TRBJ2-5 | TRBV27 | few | TGTGCCAGCAGTATGATGATTCAAGAGACCCAGTACTTC | CASSMMIQETQYF
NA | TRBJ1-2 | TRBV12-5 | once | TGTGCTAGTGGTTTGGTAGTAGTTGGGGCCACCCGAGGCGGCTACACCTTC | CASGLVVVGATRGGYTF
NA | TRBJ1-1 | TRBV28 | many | TGTGCCAGCACCCTATCTGGGGAGGGAATAAACACTGAAGCTTTCTTT | CASTLSGEGINTEAFF
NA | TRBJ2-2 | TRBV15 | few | TGTGCCACCAGCAGCGGGACTTACGACCAGGCCGGGGAGCTGTTTTTT | CATSSGTYDQAGELFF
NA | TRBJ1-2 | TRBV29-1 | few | TGCAGCGTCACGCCCAACAGGGCTCTTTATGGCTACACCTTC | CSVTPNRALYGYTF
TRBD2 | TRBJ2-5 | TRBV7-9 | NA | TGTGCCAGCAGCTCGAGGACTAGCGGGAATGAGGGGACCCAGTACTTC | CASSSRTSGNEGTQYF
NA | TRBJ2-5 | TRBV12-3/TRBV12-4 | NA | TGTGCCAGCAGTTTCAAGCACCAAGAGACCCAGTACTTC | CASSFKHQETQYF
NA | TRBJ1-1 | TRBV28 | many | TGTGCCAGCAGGGGAATAGTTGAAGCTTTCTTT | CASRGIVEAFF
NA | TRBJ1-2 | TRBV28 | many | TGTGCCAGCAGTTCTAGTACAGGGACCCGCGGCTACACCTTC | CASSSSTGTRGYTF
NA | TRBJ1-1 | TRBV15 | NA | TGTGCCACCGGGCAGGGGATTATGTACACTGAAGCTTTCTTT | CATGQGIMYTEAFF